This TCR beta chain is from a study of CD4 T cells in relation to SARS-CoV-2 and coronaviruses. Data came from immunoSEQ multiplex PCR; TCRdb stores just in-frame clones and leaves some out. The sample has 35,000 or so clones; roughly four fifths are singletons. With regard to this clone: Its target is not known.

Germline V gene sequence: CDR1 SEHNR, CDR2 FQNEAQ (reference sequence). V was trimmed by 3 bases and J by 4 bases, leaving 7 bases between them. The CDR3 loop spans 13 amino acids. Material: naive CD4+ T cells from PBMCs, cultured in vitro. Specified subset: naive CD4+ T cells isolated by negative enrichment. V gene TRBV7-9 combines with J gene TRBJ1-5; the D is unclear. This sequence was found in an adult with COVID-19. The CDR3 spells CASSFQENQPQHF. The CDR3 bases are TGTGCCAGCAGCTTCCAAGAAAATCAGCCCCAGCATTTT.